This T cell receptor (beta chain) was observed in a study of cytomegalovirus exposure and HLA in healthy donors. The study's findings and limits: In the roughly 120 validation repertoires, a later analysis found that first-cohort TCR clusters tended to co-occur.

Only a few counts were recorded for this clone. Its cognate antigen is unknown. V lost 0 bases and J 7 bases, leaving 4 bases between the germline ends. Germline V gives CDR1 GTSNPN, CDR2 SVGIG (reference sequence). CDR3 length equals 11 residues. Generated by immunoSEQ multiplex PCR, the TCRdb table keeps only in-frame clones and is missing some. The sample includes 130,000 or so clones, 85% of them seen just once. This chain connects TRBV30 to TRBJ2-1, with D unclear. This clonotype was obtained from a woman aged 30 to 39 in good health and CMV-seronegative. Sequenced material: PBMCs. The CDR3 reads CAWSVLNEQFF. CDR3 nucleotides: TGTGCCTGGAGTGTATTAAATGAGCAGTTCTTC.